This T cell receptor (beta chain) originates from a study of blood T cell repertoires in COVID-19. Background on the study: Samples of COVID-19 (acute and convalescent) were obtained from the United States, Italy and Spain.

Assay: immunoSEQ multiplex PCR; the TCRdb copy retains only in-frame clones and omits some. The sample holds around 300,000 clones; 80% to 95% are singletons and the top ten take 6% to 7%. CDR3 length: 14 amino acids. V lost 2 bases and J lost 7, with 15 bases in between. The germline V gene encodes CDR1 GTSNPN and CDR2 SVGIG (reference sequence). What was sequenced was peripheral blood. V usage is TRBV30 and J usage is TRBJ2-1; D unresolved. This clonotype originated in a young woman with COVID-19, enrolled during active disease. The CDR3 loop reads CAWSYSNYENEQFF. CDR3 nucleotides: TGTGCCTGGAGTTACTCCAACTATGAGAATGAGCAGTTCTTC.